Following are 26 T cell receptor beta chains from one sample sequenced in a study of identical twins. MiXCR was run by TCRdb on the 5' RACE reads, yielding one entry per CDR3 protein. The table shows around 480,000 distinct CDR3 sequences, with 14% occurring only once. These records were also assigned to another study, of yellow fever vaccine responses in identical twins.

Specimen: CD4+ T cells sorted from blood. The origin of the receptors is a woman under 30 in good health.

This clonotype was seen repeatedly, ten times or more. The chain combines TRBV7-2 with TRBJ2-4; no clear D. V was clipped by 3 bases and J by 8 bases, with 8 bases between them. The CDR3 loop spans 12 amino acids. Germline V gene lookup returns CDR1 SGHTA and CDR2 FQGNSA. The CDR3 DNA follows: TGTGCCAGCAGCTTGAATCTCTACATTCAGTACTTC. Translating gives CASSLNLYIQYF.

This clonotype came up a few times. V usage is TRBV2 and J usage is TRBJ2-7; TRBD1 aligns across 10 bases. The trim removed 6 bases at V and 7 bases at J, leaving 6 bases unmatched. Germline V gene data show CDR1 as SNHLY and CDR2 as FYNNEI. There are 13 residues in the CDR3. CDR3 DNA sequence: TGTGCCAGCAGGAGGGGACAGGGGCGGGAGCAGTACTTC. The encoded protein is CASRRGQGREQYF.

This clonotype was observed a few times. The rearrangement uses TRBV7-2 and TRBJ2-5, with D possibly matching TRBD2 (6 bases). The CDR3 extends over 17 amino acids. Germline CDR1 is SGHTA and CDR2 is FQGNSA. V shed 5 bases and J shed 5 bases, with 24 bases lying between them. The CDR3 DNA reads as TGTGCCAGCAGCCTCCCTTGGGGACTTGCTGGGGGGGAGACCCAGTACTTC. Amino acid sequence: CASSLPWGLAGGETQYF. The variable domain in full, with the rest retrieved from reference TRBV7-2 and TRBJ2-5, is GAGVSQSPSNKVTEKGKDVELRCDPISGHTALYWYRQSLGQGLEFLIYFQGNSAPDKSGLPSDRFSAERTGGSVSTLTIQRTQQEDSAVYLCASSLPWGLAGGETQYFGPGTRLLVL.

The V gene is TRBV5-1, the J gene TRBJ2-2, with D possibly being TRBD1 (5 bases). Germline V lookup: CDR1 SGHRS, CDR2 YFSETQ. The CDR3 length is 13 residues. Trimming stripped 3 bases from V and 7 bases from J, with 10 bases between. The CDR3 DNA sequence: TGCGCCAGCAGCTACCAGGGTGACGGGGAGCTGTTTTTT. Translated, it gives CASSYQGDGELFF.

This clonotype was counted ten times or more. The V and J genes are TRBV5-1 and TRBJ2-2; a possible D gene is TRBD2 (6 bases). This CDR3 region has 14 residues. The V end was cut by 0 bases, the J end by 4 bases, with 7 bases between. CDR1 and CDR2 from the germline V gene are SGHRS and YFSETQ. CDR3 amino acids: CASSLGGVTGELFF. The CDR3 DNA reads as TGCGCCAGCAGCTTGGGGGGGGTCACCGGGGAGCTGTTTTTT.

The rearrangement uses TRBV20-1 and TRBJ2-3, with 7 bases matching TRBD2. Germline values: CDR1 DFQATT, CDR2 SNEGSKA (reference sequence). Losses at the gene ends were 6 bases for V and 3 bases for J; bases not matched to a gene: 9. The CDR3 has 14 residues. CDR3 region: CSAPNSGGTDTQYF. The CDR3 DNA sequence: TGCAGTGCCCCGAATTCGGGGGGAACAGATACGCAGTATTTT.

The chain has TRBV19 and TRBJ2-1, with 10 bases lining up with TRBD2. The CDR3 is made up of 15 amino acids. The V and J ends lost 5 bases and 9 bases, in that order; junction bases with no gene match: 10. Germline V gene lookup returns CDR1 LNHDA and CDR2 SQIVND (reference sequence). This CDR3 reads CASSGDLAGVSEQFF. CDR3 in DNA: TGTGCCAGTAGTGGGGATCTAGCGGGAGTAAGTGAGCAGTTCTTC.

Only one count was recorded for this clonotype. The rearrangement links TRBV6-2 or TRBV6-3 to TRBJ2-7; D uncertain. V lost 2 bases to trimming and J lost 0 bases, with 5 bases between them. The CDR3 runs to 13 residues. Per the germline V gene, CDR1 is MNHEY and CDR2 is SVGEGT. CDR3 protein: CASSYKSSYEQYF. DNA of the CDR3: TGTGCCAGCAGTTACAAGAGCTCCTACGAGCAGTACTTC.

V is TRBV18 and J is TRBJ2-1, with 7 bases lining up with TRBD1. There are 15 residues in the CDR3. V shed 4 bases and J 7 bases; nucleotides not matched to a gene: 10. Germline V gene sequence: CDR1 KGHSH, CDR2 LQKENI. CDR3 sequence (DNA): TGTGCCAGCTCACTAACGACAGGGACAGAAAATGAGCAGTTCTTC. It translates to CASSLTTGTENEQFF.

This clonotype showed up just a few times. This sequence joins TRBV20-1 and TRBJ1-1, with a weak D call TRBD1 (5 bases). Trimming took 1 base from V and 5 from J, leaving 14 bases between them. This CDR3 is built from 14 residues. In germline, CDR1 is DFQATT, CDR2 SNEGSKA (reference sequence). The CDR3 spells CSARGGGRKTEAFF. In nucleotides, the CDR3 is TGCAGTGCTAGAGGTGGGGGACGGAAGACTGAAGCTTTCTTT.

This clonotype was seen more than once but under ten times. The V call is TRBV12-3 or TRBV12-4, the J call TRBJ2-3, with 9 bases matching TRBD2. The CDR3 has 15 residues. The V gene end was trimmed by 7 bases and the J gene end by 4 bases; junction bases not matched to a gene: 9. The CDR3 nucleotides read TGTGCCAGCACCAAGGCAGCGGGGGGCCCAGATACGCAGTATTTT. It is translated as CASTKAAGGPDTQYF.

Many counts were recorded for this clonotype. The chain is built from TRBV11-2 and TRBJ2-7; TRBD1 agrees at 9 bases. The CDR3 is 15 amino acids. Trimming removed 1 base from V and 5 bases from J; junction bases left unmatched: 6. Looked up from germline, CDR1 is SGHAT and CDR2 is FQNNGV. This CDR3 is CASSLAQGQGNEQYF. Written as DNA, the CDR3 is TGTGCCAGCAGCTTAGCTCAAGGACAGGGGAACGAGCAGTACTTC.

This clonotype has just a few counts. The rearrangement uses TRBV7-8 and TRBJ2-3; the D is unclear. Trimming cost V 2 bases and J 5 bases, with 8 bases left between them. Germline V CDR1 and CDR2: SGHVS, FQNEAQ. This CDR3 is built from 13 residues. The CDR3 sequence: CASSLSRLDTQYF. The CDR3 region has the DNA TGTGCCAGCAGCTTATCCAGGCTAGATACGCAGTATTTT.

This clonotype was seen a handful of times. The chain joins TRBV6-1 to TRBJ2-2; 7 bases are a match to TRBD2. The CDR3 runs 14 residues. Germline V gives CDR1 MNHNS, CDR2 SASEGT. V lost 7 bases and J lost 4; bases outside the gene matches: 6. CDR3 sequence (DNA): TGTGCCAGCAATGATCGCGGGGGCACCGGGGAGCTGTTTTTT. Translating gives CASNDRGGTGELFF.

The sample holds a few counts of this clonotype. J is TRBJ2-1 and V is TRBV20-1; no reliable D call. The CDR3 extends over 13 amino acids. Trimming took 5 bases from V and 8 from J, leaving 16 bases between them. Germline loops: CDR1 DFQATT, CDR2 SNEGSKA (reference sequence). CDR3 in amino acids: CSAPGRVSDEQFF. The CDR3 nucleotides are TGCAGTGCTCCCGGCCGGGTATCTGATGAGCAGTTCTTC.

There are a few counts of this clonotype. The chain links TRBV5-4 to TRBJ2-4; possible D gene TRBD2, 5 bases. The germline V and J ends were trimmed by 4 bases and 4 bases, with 15 bases remaining between them. Looked up from germline, CDR1 is SGHNT and CDR2 is YYREEE (reference sequence). CDR3 length equals 15 residues. CDR3 protein: CASSKLEVGKNIQYF. The CDR3 DNA reads as TGTGCCAGCAGCAAGTTGGAGGTGGGGAAAAACATTCAGTACTTC.

The V and J genes are TRBV2 and TRBJ2-6; D may be TRBD1 or TRBD2 (5 bases each). The germline V and J ends were trimmed by 11 bases and 2 bases, with 19 bases remaining between them. The length of the CDR3 is 16 residues. Germline assignment: CDR1 SNHLY and CDR2 FYNNEI. The CDR3 nucleotides are TGTGCCCGAGGTTCTAAGAGGGGCGCTGGGGCCAACGTCCTGACTTTC. It codes for CARGSKRGAGANVLTF.

This chain connects TRBV27 to TRBJ2-7, with TRBD1 identical over 9 bases. The length of the CDR3 is 15 residues. In germline, CDR1 is MNHEY, CDR2 SMNVEV (reference sequence). Trimming cost V 4 bases and J 2 bases; bases outside gene matches: 6. The CDR3 is CASSSLGTGTYEQYF. In nucleotides, the CDR3 is TGTGCCAGCAGTTCACTCGGGACAGGGACCTACGAGCAGTACTTC.

This sequence joins TRBV24-1 and TRBJ2-7; 8 bases agree with TRBD1. This CDR3 comprises 15 residues. The V and J ends lost 6 bases and 0 bases, in that order; junction bases with no gene match: 6. The germline V gene encodes CDR1 KGHDR and CDR2 SFDVKD. The CDR3 is CATSSGDRSSYEQYF. Here the CDR3 DNA reads TGTGCCACCAGTTCCGGGGACAGGTCCTCCTACGAGCAGTACTTC.

This clonotype was seen only a few times. The chain has TRBV7-2 and TRBJ2-1; the D is unclear. The V gene lost 2 bases and the J gene lost 10 bases, with 9 bases spanning the gap. Germline CDR1 and CDR2: SGHTA and FQGNSA. The CDR3 is 12 residues long. CDR3 region: CASSLSAREQFF. In nucleotides, the CDR3 is TGTGCCAGCAGCTTAAGCGCGCGGGAGCAGTTCTTC.

This clonotype occurred a few times. The rearrangement links TRBV12-3 or TRBV12-4 to TRBJ1-1; unclear D gene. V lost 6 bases, J lost 6 bases, and 14 bases lay in between. This CDR3 comprises 13 residues. In DNA form, the CDR3 reads TGTGCCAGCAGGCTGGTTACTTTCTCTGAAGCTTTCTTT. It translates to CASRLVTFSEAFF.

J is TRBJ2-2 and V is TRBV13; 10 nucleotides match TRBD2. Trimming took 6 bases from V and 1 from J; bases not matched to a gene: 23. Per germline, CDR1 PRHDT and CDR2 FYEKMQ (reference sequence). The CDR3 sequence is 22 residues long. The CDR3 sequence is CASSLRPISGGPSYMNTGELFF. The CDR3 region has the DNA TGTGCCAGCAGTCTTAGGCCAATTAGCGGGGGGCCATCCTATATGAACACCGGGGAGCTGTTTTTT.

The CDR3 region is CASSNTDTNSYNEQFF. Here the CDR3 DNA reads TGTGCCAGCAGCAATACCGACACCAACTCCTACAATGAGCAGTTCTTC. The chain recombines TRBV7-9 with TRBJ2-1; D gene ambiguous. Per the germline V gene, CDR1 is SEHNR and CDR2 is FQNEAQ (reference sequence). This CDR3 has 16 amino acids. Trimming stripped 5 bases from V and 0 bases from J, with 14 bases between.

In the case of this clonotype: One junction end does not reproduce the germline sequence, and a read error may be involved. The CDR3 here is CASSLTGTGAYNEQFF. CDR3 nucleotide sequence: TGTGCCAGCAGCCTAACCGGGACTGGGGCCTACAATGAGCAGTTCTTC. This chain uses TRBV7-3 with TRBJ2-1, with D possibly being TRBD2 (6 bases). Germline CDR1 SGHTA, CDR2 FQGTGA. CDR3 length: 16 residues.

This clonotype occurred a few times. The V call is TRBV28, the J call TRBJ2-2; no reliable D call. Per germline, CDR1 MDHEN and CDR2 SYDVKM. Trimming removed 3 bases from V and 0 bases from J, with 8 bases in between. The CDR3 totals 15 residues. The CDR3 region has the DNA TGTGCCAGCAGTTTTGACATTTCGAACACCGGGGAGCTGTTTTTT. This gives the protein CASSFDISNTGELFF.

The sample holds many counts of this clonotype. This chain uses TRBV11-3 with TRBJ2-6; the D is unclear. The germline V and J ends were trimmed by 3 bases and 1 base, with 7 bases remaining between them. Germline V gene sequence: CDR1 SGHNT, CDR2 YENEEA. This CDR3 contains 15 residues. The CDR3 bases are TGTGCCAGCAGCTTCGGACCTTCTGGGGCCAACGTCCTGACTTTC. Translating gives CASSFGPSGANVLTF. The full variable domain, its missing parts supplied by reference TRBV11-3 and TRBJ2-6, is EAGVVQSPRYKIIEKKQPVAFWCNPISGHNTLYWYLQNLGQGPELLIRYENEEAVDDSQLPKDRFSAERLKGVDSTLKIQPAELGDSAVYLCASSFGPSGANVLTFGAGSRLTVL.